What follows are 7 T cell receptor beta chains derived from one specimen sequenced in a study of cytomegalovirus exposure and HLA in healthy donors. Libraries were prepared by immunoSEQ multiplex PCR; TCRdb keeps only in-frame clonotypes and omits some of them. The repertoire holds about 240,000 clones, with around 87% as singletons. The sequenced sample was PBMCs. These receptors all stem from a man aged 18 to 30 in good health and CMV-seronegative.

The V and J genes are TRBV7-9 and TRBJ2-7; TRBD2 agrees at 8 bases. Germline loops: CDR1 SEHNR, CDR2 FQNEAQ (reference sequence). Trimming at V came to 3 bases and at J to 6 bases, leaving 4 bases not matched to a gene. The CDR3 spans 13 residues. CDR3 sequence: CASSFTRGVEQYF. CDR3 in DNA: TGTGCCAGCAGCTTTACGCGGGGGGTCGAGCAGTACTTC.

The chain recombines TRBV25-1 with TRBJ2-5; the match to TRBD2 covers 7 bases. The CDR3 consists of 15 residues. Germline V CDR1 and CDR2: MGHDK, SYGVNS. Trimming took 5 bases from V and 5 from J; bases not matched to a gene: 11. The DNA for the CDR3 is TGTGCCAGCAGTATCCCAGCGGGGTTCCGGGAGACCCAGTACTTC. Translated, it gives CASSIPAGFRETQYF.

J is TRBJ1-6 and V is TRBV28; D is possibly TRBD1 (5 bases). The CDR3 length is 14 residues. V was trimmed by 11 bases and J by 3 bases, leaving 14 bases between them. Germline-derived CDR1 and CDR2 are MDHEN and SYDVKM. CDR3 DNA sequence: TGTGCCGGGGCAACAGGCGACTATAATTCACCCCTCCACTTT. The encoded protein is CAGATGDYNSPLHF.

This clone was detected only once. This chain's CDR3 is CASSLDDSPLGYTF. As DNA, the CDR3 is TGCGCCAGCAGCTTGGACGACAGCCCTCTTGGCTACACCTTC. The rearrangement joins TRBV5-1 to TRBJ1-2; D might be TRBD1 (5 bases). The CDR3 extends over 14 amino acids. In germline, CDR1 is SGHRS, CDR2 YFSETQ. V was clipped by 0 bases and J by 7 bases, with 13 bases between them.

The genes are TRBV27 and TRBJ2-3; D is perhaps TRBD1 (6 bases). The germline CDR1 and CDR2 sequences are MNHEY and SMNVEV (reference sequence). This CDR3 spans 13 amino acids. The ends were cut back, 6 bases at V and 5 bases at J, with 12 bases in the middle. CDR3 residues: CASRTQGIDTQYF. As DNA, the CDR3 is TGTGCCAGCAGGACCCAGGGGATAGATACGCAGTATTTT.

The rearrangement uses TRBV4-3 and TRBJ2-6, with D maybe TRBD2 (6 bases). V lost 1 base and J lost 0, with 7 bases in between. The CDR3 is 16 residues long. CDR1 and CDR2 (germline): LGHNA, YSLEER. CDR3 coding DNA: TGCGCCAGCAGCCAAGTCGGGGGCTCTGGGGCCAACGTCCTGACTTTC. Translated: CASSQVGGSGANVLTF.

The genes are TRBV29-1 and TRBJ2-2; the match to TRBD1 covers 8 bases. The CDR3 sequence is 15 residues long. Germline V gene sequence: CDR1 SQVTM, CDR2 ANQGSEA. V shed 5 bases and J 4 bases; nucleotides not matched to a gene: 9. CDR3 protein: CSVRTGNWATGELFF. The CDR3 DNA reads TGCAGCGTTAGGACAGGGAATTGGGCCACCGGGGAGCTGTTTTTT.